The following is a TCR beta chain sequence with its context. Clones were sequenced by immunoSEQ multiplex PCR, and TCRdb holds only the in-frame ones, with some missing. The sample lists 50,000 or so clones; 85% to 90% were seen once. This CDR3 has 13 residues. Germline-derived CDR1 and CDR2 are MNHEY and SVGAGI. Trimming removed 5 bases at V and 2 bases at J, with 9 bases between. The data were obtained in a study of blood T cell repertoires in COVID-19. The wider study: PBMCs, B-cell-depleted T cells, or T cells provided the cDNA or gDNA that made up the material.

J is TRBJ2-5 and V is TRBV6-5; D perhaps matches TRBD1 (5 bases). The source material was peripheral blood. This TCR was sampled from a man aged 80 or over with acute or convalescent COVID-19. Written as DNA, the CDR3 is TGTGCCAGCAGTCCGACAGTTCAAGAGACCCAGTACTTC. As protein: CASSPTVQETQYF.